The next 26 T cell receptor beta chains were all read from a single sample in a study of blood T cell repertoires in COVID-19. Produced via immunoSEQ multiplex PCR; TCRdb's table is partial and in-frame only. This table has approximately 290,000 clones, roughly nine tenths appearing once. Sample: peripheral blood. These receptors came from a young man with active or convalescent COVID-19.

J is TRBJ1-3 and V is TRBV18; tentatively, D is TRBD1 (5 bases). V dropped 5 bases and J dropped 0 bases, with 11 bases sitting between them. Germline V lookup: CDR1 KGHSH, CDR2 LQKENI. CDR3 length equals 15 residues. The CDR3 bases are TGTGCCAGCTCATACGACAGCAACTCTGGAAACACCATATATTTT. Encoded protein: CASSYDSNSGNTIYF.

V and J are TRBV7-8 and TRBJ1-6; D ambiguous. The CDR3 spans 17 residues. Trimming took off 0 bases at V and 3 bases at J, with 12 bases between the two ends. The V gene's germline CDR1 is SGHVS and CDR2 FQNEAQ. DNA of the CDR3: TGTGCCAGCAGCTTAGCAGGGAGGCTAAACTATAATTCACCCCTCCACTTT. Translation: CASSLAGRLNYNSPLHF.

The chain is built from TRBV27 and TRBJ1-2; 7 bases line up with TRBD1. The CDR3 has 14 amino acids. The V gene's germline CDR1 is MNHEY and CDR2 SMNVEV (reference sequence). With V trimmed by 8 bases and J by 4 bases, 10 bases remained unmatched. The CDR3 protein is CASAKADRAYGYTF. CDR3 coding DNA: TGTGCCAGCGCTAAGGCCGACAGGGCCTATGGCTACACCTTC.

J is TRBJ1-1 and V is TRBV19, with D uncertain. Germline CDR1 LNHDA, CDR2 SQIVND (reference sequence). The CDR3 totals 13 residues. V was clipped by 6 bases and J by 12 bases, with 20 bases between them. Here the CDR3 DNA reads TGTGCCAGTAGCTCGGGATTAGGATTTATAACTTTCTTT. It specifies CASSSGLGFITFF.

This chain joins TRBV3-1 (or the pseudogene TRBV3-2) and TRBJ2-1; 14 bases fit TRBD2. V gave up 1 base and J gave up 4 bases; unmatched junction bases: 6. The CDR3 is 18 residues long. CDR1 and CDR2 from the germline V gene are LGHDT and YNNKEL (reference sequence). Written as DNA, the CDR3 is TGTGCCAGCAGCCAAGGGACTAGCGGGGGGAACGATTACAATGAGCAGTTCTTC. It codes for CASSQGTSGGNDYNEQFF.

The V and J genes are TRBV11-2 and TRBJ2-5; D not certain. V was trimmed by 0 bases and J by 0 bases, leaving 5 bases between them. From germline, CDR1 is SGHAT and CDR2 FQNNGV. The CDR3 has 14 residues. The CDR3 loop is CASSLDPDQETQYF. The CDR3 nucleotides read TGTGCCAGCAGCTTAGATCCGGACCAAGAGACCCAGTACTTC.

The rearrangement links TRBV6-5 to TRBJ2-3; no clear D. V shed 0 bases and J shed 0 bases, with 10 bases lying between them. The CDR3 contains 16 residues. Germline V gene lookup returns CDR1 MNHEY and CDR2 SVGAGI. The CDR3 here is CASSYSPIASTDTQYF. In nucleotides, the CDR3 is TGTGCCAGCAGTTACTCCCCGATAGCCAGCACAGATACGCAGTATTTT.

This clone showed up just once. V is TRBV15 and J is TRBJ2-3, with D perhaps TRBD2 (6 bases). V lost 5 bases and J lost 2, with 11 bases in between. This CDR3 has 14 amino acids. Looked up from germline, CDR1 is LNHNV and CDR2 is YYDKDF (reference sequence). CDR3 nucleotide sequence: TGTGCCACCAGCGAGGGAGGCCTCACAGATACGCAGTATTTT. Its translation: CATSEGGLTDTQYF.

The sample holds a few counts of this clone. This sequence joins TRBV25-1 and TRBJ2-7; D possibly corresponds to TRBD2 (6 bases). The CDR3 is 15 amino acids. V was clipped by 1 base and J by 1 base, with 11 bases between them. The germline CDR1 and CDR2 sequences are MGHDK and SYGVNS. In DNA, the CDR3 is TGTGCCAGCAGTGAATCGGTCGCGGGATCCTACGAGCAGTACTTC. It codes for CASSESVAGSYEQYF.

The chain joins TRBV6-5 to TRBJ2-7; a weak D match, TRBD2 (5 bases). Germline V gene data show CDR1 as MNHEY and CDR2 as SVGAGI. The CDR3 covers 14 residues. V was clipped by 5 bases and J by 6 bases, with 17 bases between them. CDR3: CASSKWETSSEQYF. The CDR3 bases are TGTGCCAGCAGTAAGTGGGAGACGTCCAGCGAGCAGTACTTC.

V usage is TRBV7-9 and J usage is TRBJ1-3; possibly TRBD1 for D (5 bases). CDR1 SEHNR and CDR2 FQNEAQ come from the germline V gene (reference sequence). The CDR3 loop spans 16 amino acids. With 5 bases removed from V and 4 bases from J, the gap between germline ends came to 18 bases. The CDR3 bases are TGTGCCAGCAGCCCGAGGGACTTCTATATCGGAAACACCATATATTTT. It is translated as CASSPRDFYIGNTIYF.

The gene calls are TRBV9 and TRBJ2-3; the match to TRBD1 covers 10 bases. Trimming removed 4 bases from V and 3 bases from J; junction bases left unmatched: 8. CDR1 and CDR2 from the germline V gene are SGDLS and YYNGEE. This CDR3 region has 16 residues. The CDR3 region is CASSTGTGDGTDTQYF. The DNA for the CDR3 is TGTGCCAGCAGCACAGGGACAGGGGATGGGACAGATACGCAGTATTTT.

Concerning this clone: The identical CDR3 is also encoded by other nucleotide sequences in the sample. The chain uses TRBV5-1 and TRBJ2-7; D call uncertain. This CDR3 region has 13 residues. Trimming cost V 0 bases and J 6 bases, with 10 bases left between them. Germline CDR1 reads SGHRS; CDR2 reads YFSETQ. CDR3 in DNA: TGCGCCAGCAGCTTGGAAGGCCCGGGCGAGCAGTACTTC. This sequence encodes CASSLEGPGEQYF. Looking up the rest from reference TRBV5-1 and TRBJ2-7 gives the full variable domain: KAGVTQTPRYLIKTRGQQVTLSCSPISGHRSVSWYQQTPGQGLQFLFEYFSETQRNKGNFPGRFSGRQFSNSRSEMNVSTLELGDSALYLCASSLEGPGEQYFGPGTRLTVT.

The genes are TRBV2 and TRBJ2-1, with TRBD2 as a possible D gene (8 bases). CDR3 length equals 16 residues. V lost 11 bases and J 5 bases, leaving 25 bases between the germline ends. Germline V gives CDR1 SNHLY, CDR2 FYNNEI. The CDR3 loop is CAGNFIGTRGHNEQFF. The CDR3 region has the DNA TGTGCCGGAAACTTTATAGGGACTAGGGGGCACAATGAGCAGTTCTTC. The full variable domain, rest sourced from reference TRBV2 and TRBJ2-1, is EPEVTQTPSHQVTQMGQEVILRCVPISNHLYFYWYRQILGQKVEFLVSFYNNEISEKSEIFDDQFSVERPDGSNFTLKIRSTKLEDSAMYFCAGNFIGTRGHNEQFFGPGTRLTVL.

The chain carries TRBV4-1 and TRBJ1-2; D gene uncertain. Trimming removed 0 bases from V and 5 bases from J, with 16 bases in between. The CDR3 runs to 16 residues. Germline lookup yields CDR1 MGHRA and CDR2 YSYEKL. This chain's CDR3 is CASSQDLRGNRYGYTF. For the CDR3, the DNA is TGCGCCAGCAGCCAAGATTTACGAGGAAATAGGTATGGCTACACCTTC.

This clone was counted a single time. The chain joins TRBV11-2 to TRBJ1-2, with D uncertain. The CDR3 length is 15 residues. Trimming removed 5 bases at V and 0 bases at J, with 13 bases between. Germline V gene lookup returns CDR1 SGHAT and CDR2 FQNNGV. The CDR3 sequence: CASSPKAWANYGYTF. The CDR3 nucleotides are TGTGCCAGCAGCCCAAAAGCGTGGGCTAACTATGGCTACACCTTC. The whole variable domain, filled in from reference TRBV11-2 and TRBJ1-2, reads EAGVAQSPRYKIIEKRQSVAFWCNPISGHATLYWYQQILGQGPKLLIQFQNNGVVDDSQLPKDRFSAERLKGVDSTLKIQPAKLEDSAVYLCASSPKAWANYGYTFGSGTRLTVV.

This clone appeared a few times. This chain uses TRBV6-5 with TRBJ1-1; 10 bases align to TRBD1. Unmatched junction bases numbered 1, after V lost 5 bases and J lost 1 base. Germline CDR1 reads MNHEY; CDR2 reads SVGAGI. This CDR3 contains 14 residues. CDR3 in DNA: TGTGCCAGCAGTAGGGACAGGGGGAACACTGAAGCTTTCTTT. It yields the protein CASSRDRGNTEAFF.

V is TRBV11-2 and J is TRBJ2-1, with TRBD1 matching 7 bases. Germline assignment: CDR1 SGHAT and CDR2 FQNNGV. With 3 bases clipped from V and 5 bases from J, the junction kept 4 bases outside the gene matches. This CDR3 comprises 14 residues. The CDR3: CASSFRDRNNEQFF. CDR3 bases: TGTGCCAGCAGCTTCCGGGACAGAAACAATGAGCAGTTCTTC.

The chain is built from TRBV12-5 and TRBJ2-1, with D possibly being TRBD2 (7 bases). The CDR3 runs 14 residues. Trimming took 3 bases from V and 7 from J, leaving 13 bases between them. Per germline, CDR1 LGHNT and CDR2 FRNRAP. The CDR3 loop reads CASGLRGAGNEQFF. DNA for the CDR3: TGTGCTAGTGGTTTACGGGGGGCAGGTAATGAGCAGTTCTTC.

The chain carries TRBV7-3 and TRBJ2-3, with 9 bases that match TRBD2. The CDR3 extends over 16 amino acids. The junction had 6 bases not matched to a gene; V was cut back by 5 bases and J by 0 bases. CDR1 and CDR2 from the germline V gene are SGHTA and FQGTGA. CDR3 protein: CASSRLAGESTDTQYF. DNA of the CDR3: TGTGCCAGCAGCCGCTTAGCGGGAGAAAGCACAGATACGCAGTATTTT.

This CDR3 is CASSLVGGLSNQPQHF. DNA for the CDR3: TGTGCCAGCAGCCTAGTCGGCGGGCTTAGCAATCAGCCCCAGCATTTT. The chain joins TRBV7-8 to TRBJ1-5, with D uncertain. Germline V gene lookup returns CDR1 SGHVS and CDR2 FQNEAQ. Deletions cut 5 bases from V and 0 bases from J, with 14 bases between. The CDR3 has 16 amino acids.

The rearrangement joins TRBV6-5 to TRBJ2-7; TRBD2 aligns across 9 bases. Germline V gene data show CDR1 as MNHEY and CDR2 as SVGAGI. This CDR3 is 14 amino acids long. V shed 8 bases, J shed 4 bases, and the junction held 9 bases outside the gene matches. The CDR3 DNA reads as TGTGCCAGCGGACTAGCGCGAGGGGGTTACGAGCAGTACTTC. This sequence encodes CASGLARGGYEQYF.

The chain uses TRBV6-5 and TRBJ1-2, with D perhaps TRBD1 (6 bases). V shed 11 bases and J shed 7 bases, with 17 bases lying between them. Germline values: CDR1 MNHEY, CDR2 SVGAGI. The CDR3 totals 12 residues. CDR3 protein: CAVGQPWVGYTF. The CDR3 DNA reads TGTGCCGTTGGACAGCCCTGGGTTGGCTACACCTTC.

The chain carries TRBV28 and TRBJ1-1; possibly TRBD1 for D (6 bases). The CDR3 has 14 residues. Germline V gene sequence: CDR1 MDHEN, CDR2 SYDVKM. V dropped 6 bases and J dropped 1 base, with 12 bases sitting between them. This chain's CDR3 is CASSTGTPNTEAFF. CDR3 DNA sequence: TGTGCCAGCAGCACCGGGACACCGAACACTGAAGCTTTCTTT.

The chain couples TRBV9 to TRBJ2-1; 9 positions agree with TRBD1. Germline CDR1 SGDLS, CDR2 YYNGEE. CDR3 length: 13 amino acids. The V and J ends lost 4 bases and 9 bases, in that order; junction bases with no gene match: 5. The CDR3 region is CASSPGQGGEQFF. DNA of the CDR3: TGTGCCAGCAGCCCGGGACAGGGTGGTGAGCAGTTCTTC.

This clone was observed once. V gene TRBV18 combines with J gene TRBJ2-7, with TRBD1 identical over 9 bases. Germline V gene lookup returns CDR1 KGHSH and CDR2 LQKENI. CDR3 length: 16 amino acids. V lost 2 bases and J lost 5; bases outside the gene matches: 10. The CDR3 nucleotides are TGTGCCAGCTCACCAAGGTTATCGGACAGGGGAAACGAGCAGTACTTC. This encodes CASSPRLSDRGNEQYF.